These 8 T cell receptor beta chains came from one sample sequenced in a study of blood T cell repertoires in COVID-19. The protocol was immunoSEQ multiplex PCR, while the TCRdb copy is restricted to in-frame clones and leaves out a portion. The table shows under 55,000 clones, with 80% to 85% occurring only once. The sequencing sample was made of peripheral blood. The receptors come from a man aged 45 to 65 with acute or convalescent COVID-19.

This sequence joins TRBV5-1 and TRBJ1-3; D unclear. Germline V gene sequence: CDR1 SGHRS, CDR2 YFSETQ. The CDR3 has 14 amino acids. Trimming removed 2 bases at V and 4 bases at J, with 10 bases between. The CDR3 here is CASSLGLEGNTIYF. Written as DNA, the CDR3 is TGCGCCAGCAGCTTAGGCCTGGAGGGAAACACCATATATTTT.

The chain links TRBV24-1 to TRBJ2-1, with a tentative D call TRBD2 (6 bases). V lost 3 bases to trimming and J lost 3 bases, with 17 bases between them. This CDR3 is 17 amino acids long. Per the germline V gene, CDR1 is KGHDR and CDR2 is SFDVKD. The CDR3 here is CATSDTRGSGLYNEQFF. The CDR3 nucleotides read TGTGCCACCAGTGATACCCGGGGTAGCGGCCTCTACAATGAGCAGTTCTTC.

The chain combines TRBV7-3 with TRBJ2-5; 9 bases map to TRBD1. V trimming: 5 bases; J trimming: 1 base; junction bases outside the gene matches: 8. This CDR3 spans 16 amino acids. CDR1 is SGHTA, CDR2 FQGTGA, per germline. In nucleotides, the CDR3 is TGTGCCAGCAGCAGAGAAGGGACAGGGACCCAAGAGACCCAGTACTTC. Translation: CASSREGTGTQETQYF.

The sample holds one count of this clone. The chain uses TRBV5-6 and TRBJ2-7; D possibly corresponds to TRBD2 (5 bases). CDR1 and CDR2 (germline): SGHDT, YYEEEE. The CDR3 is 13 residues long. Trimming stripped 2 bases from V and 3 bases from J, with 9 bases between. Here the CDR3 reads CASSFGESYEQYF. The DNA of the CDR3 is TGTGCCAGCAGCTTTGGGGAGAGCTACGAGCAGTACTTC.

The chain employs TRBV29-1 and TRBJ2-5; D unresolved. Trimming removed 0 bases from V and 1 base from J, with 9 bases in between. Germline values: CDR1 SQVTM, CDR2 ANQGSEA. This CDR3 contains 14 residues. For the CDR3, the DNA is TGCAGCGTTGAAGATGTTTGGAGCCAAGAGACCCAGTACTTC. The encoded protein is CSVEDVWSQETQYF.

The rearrangement links TRBV3-1 (or the pseudogene TRBV3-2) to TRBJ2-2, with 7 bases matching TRBD2. The length of the CDR3 is 16 residues. CDR1 LGHDT and CDR2 YNNKEL come from the germline V gene (reference sequence). Trimming at V came to 4 bases and at J to 4 bases, leaving 9 bases not matched to a gene. The CDR3 here is CASSRPGRVSTGELFF. The DNA for the CDR3 is TGTGCCAGCAGCCGCCCGGGGAGGGTGAGCACCGGGGAGCTGTTTTTT.

The chain has TRBV15 and TRBJ2-1, with TRBD2 matching over 7 bases. The length of the CDR3 is 16 residues. The germline V gene encodes CDR1 LNHNV and CDR2 YYDKDF (reference sequence). J was trimmed by 7 bases and V by 4 bases; bases with no gene match: 13. CDR3: CATSKEKGRAWNEQFF. CDR3 sequence (DNA): TGTGCCACCAGCAAAGAAAAGGGGAGGGCGTGGAATGAGCAGTTCTTC.

This clone has only one observation. The CDR3 bases are TGCGCCAGCAGCTTGGGGCCCACTGAAGCTTTCTTT. It codes for CASSLGPTEAFF. The genes are TRBV5-1 and TRBJ1-1, with D uncertain. Trimming removed 0 bases at V and 4 bases at J, with 4 bases between. The CDR3 sequence is 12 residues long. Germline V gene lookup returns CDR1 SGHRS and CDR2 YFSETQ.